The 5 T cell receptor beta chains in this list originate from one sample, sequenced in a study of blood T cell repertoires in COVID-19. Libraries were prepared by immunoSEQ multiplex PCR; TCRdb keeps only in-frame clonotypes and omits some of them. The sample has around 620,000 clones; about 87% are singletons. Sequencing was carried out using peripheral blood. All receptors come from a woman aged 18 to 35 with acute or convalescent COVID-19.

The chain is built from TRBV4-3 and TRBJ1-6; D unclear. CDR1 LGHNA and CDR2 YSLEER come from the germline V gene. V shed 1 base and J shed 8 bases, with 6 bases lying between them. The CDR3 loop spans 13 amino acids. This CDR3 is CASSQAGYSPLHF. The DNA for the CDR3 is TGCGCCAGCAGCCAAGCCGGGTATTCACCCCTCCACTTT.

Points on this clone: Mismatch with germline at one junction end may stem from a read error. The chain couples TRBV7-9 to TRBJ1-1; D may be TRBD1 (6 bases). This CDR3 contains 11 residues. Germline CDR1 reads SEHNR; CDR2 reads FQNEAQ (reference sequence). The CDR3 region is CASSTRGEGVF. The CDR3 bases are TGTGCCAGCAGCACACGCGGGGAGGGGGTCTTT.

The chain joins TRBV28 to TRBJ2-2, with 12 nucleotides matching TRBD1. Germline CDR1 and CDR2: MDHEN and SYDVKM. The trim removed 7 bases at V and 4 bases at J, leaving 10 bases unmatched. This CDR3 has 17 amino acids. CDR3 in DNA: TGTGCCAGCAACCCGATGGGACAGGGGGCTAGCACCGGGGAGCTGTTTTTT. It translates to CASNPMGQGASTGELFF.

The genes are TRBV19 and TRBJ2-1; D is uncertain. Germline assignment: CDR1 LNHDA and CDR2 SQIVND (reference sequence). V dropped 2 bases and J dropped 7 bases, with 9 bases sitting between them. The CDR3 sequence is 13 residues long. This CDR3 reads CASSIRWRNEQFF. DNA for the CDR3: TGTGCCAGTAGTATACGGTGGAGAAATGAGCAGTTCTTC. The variable domain in full, with the rest retrieved from reference TRBV19 and TRBJ2-1, is DGGITQSPKYLFRKEGQNVTLSCEQNLNHDAMYWYRQDPGQGLRLIYYSQIVNDFQKGDIAEGYSVSREKKESFPLTVTSAQKNPTAFYLCASSIRWRNEQFFGPGTRLTVL.

This sequence joins TRBV11-2 and TRBJ1-4, with D tentatively TRBD1 (5 bases). The V end was cut by 1 base, the J end by 4 bases, with 10 bases between. Germline lookup yields CDR1 SGHAT and CDR2 FQNNGV. This CDR3 comprises 15 residues. CDR3 region: CASSLAGRINEKLFF. CDR3 DNA sequence: TGTGCCAGCAGCTTAGCAGGGCGGATTAATGAAAAACTGTTTTTT.